The clone carrying this T cell receptor (beta chain) was found a few times. Antigen unknown. Since all of the isolated RNA was reverse transcribed, expressed TCRB transcripts were what got sequenced. The assay was immunoSEQ multiplex PCR, and TCRdb's table has in-frame clones only and misses some. Of approximately 280,000 clones detected, 15% appear once; the ten largest clones hold roughly 0.015%. This sample is drawn from a study of beta chain features in type 1 diabetes. General study results and limits: Moderate yet significant TCRB CDR3 shortening was seen in Type 1 diabetes patients in all four CD4+ subsets.

Trimming shortened V by 5 bases and J by 4 bases, and 11 bases separated the two germline ends. In germline, CDR1 is GTSNPN, CDR2 SVGIG (reference sequence). This CDR3 region has 12 residues. Sequenced: naive CD4+ T cells from blood. V is TRBV30 and J is TRBJ2-5; a weak D match, TRBD2 (6 bases). The clonotype was recovered from a man aged 18 to 30 with type 1 diabetes. The CDR3 is CAWGYGGETQYF. CDR3 DNA: TGTGCCTGGGGTTACGGGGGAGAGACCCAGTACTTC.